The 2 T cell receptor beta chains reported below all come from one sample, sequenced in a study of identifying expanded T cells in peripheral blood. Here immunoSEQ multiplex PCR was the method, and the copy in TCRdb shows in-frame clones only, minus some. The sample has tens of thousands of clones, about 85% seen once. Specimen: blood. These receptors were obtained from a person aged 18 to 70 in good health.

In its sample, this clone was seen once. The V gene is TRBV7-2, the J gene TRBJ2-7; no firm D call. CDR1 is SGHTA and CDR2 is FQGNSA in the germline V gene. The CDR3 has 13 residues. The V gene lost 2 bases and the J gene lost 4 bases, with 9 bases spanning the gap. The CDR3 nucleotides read TGTGCCAGCAGCTTACGGAGAGAATACGAGCAGTACTTC. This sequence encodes CASSLRREYEQYF.

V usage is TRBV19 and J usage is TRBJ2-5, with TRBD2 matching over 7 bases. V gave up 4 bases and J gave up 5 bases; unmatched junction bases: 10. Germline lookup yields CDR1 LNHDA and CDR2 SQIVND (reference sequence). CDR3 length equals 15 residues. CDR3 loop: CASSTGGLIGETQYF. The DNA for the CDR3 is TGTGCCAGTAGTACGGGGGGACTGATCGGGGAGACCCAGTACTTC.